This TCR beta chain stems from a study of PD-1 blockade in classical Hodgkin lymphoma. Time point given: cycle 4 day 1 (C4D1), after around six weeks of nivolumab. Each patient relapsed following autologous stem cell transplantation, and prior brentuximab vedotin exposure differed. Trimming removed 3 bases from V and 4 bases from J, with 15 bases in between. CDR1 and CDR2 from the germline V gene are KGHSH and LQKENI. The CDR3 covers 15 residues. Sequenced by immunoSEQ multiplex PCR; TCRdb stores in-frame clones only, minus some. The repertoire holds tens of thousands of clones, with over 75% as singletons.

This TCR derives from a human donor with classical Hodgkin lymphoma. This chain links TRBV18 with TRBJ1-1; TRBD1 might be the D (5 bases). The sample was peripheral blood mononuclear cells (PBMCs), taken before the fourth cycle of nivolumab. CDR3 sequence reads: CASSPWQGSGTEAFF. The CDR3 region has the DNA TGTGCCAGCTCACCCTGGCAGGGTAGTGGCACTGAAGCTTTCTTT.